These 26 T cell receptor beta chains were sequenced from one sample in a study of CD8+ T cells in alopecia areata. Sequencing used cDNA as its template, made by extracting RNA and reverse transcribing it. Here immunoSEQ multiplex PCR was the method, and the copy in TCRdb shows in-frame clones only, minus some. There are some 160,000 clones in the sample; 55% to 75% occur only once, and more than 0.7% lies in the top ten. Regarding treatment: oral pan-JAK inhibitor, 5-10 mg twice daily. Sequenced material: CD4+ T cells sorted from blood, taken at week 4, from a patient treated with tofacitinib. All receptors come from a human donor with alopecia areata.

This clone was seen a handful of times. The chain joins TRBV7-3 to TRBJ2-3, with D maybe TRBD1 (6 bases). The V end was cut by 5 bases, the J end by 0 bases, with 12 bases between. The V gene's germline CDR1 is SGHTA and CDR2 FQGTGA. The CDR3 length is 15 residues. In DNA form, the CDR3 reads TGTGCCAGCAGCACACAGGGAGCTAGCACAGATACGCAGTATTTT. Protein product: CASSTQGASTDTQYF.

The rearrangement uses TRBV29-1 and TRBJ2-7; D might be TRBD1 (6 bases). Trimming stripped 7 bases from V and 5 bases from J, with 18 bases between. The CDR3 has 13 residues. The germline V gene has CDR1 SQVTM and CDR2 ANQGSEA. The CDR3 DNA follows: TGCAGCGCCGAAGGGGGACGGGGCCACGAGCAGTACTTC. Its translation is CSAEGGRGHEQYF.

This rearrangement joins TRBV10-3 to TRBJ1-6; the D gene is possibly TRBD1 (6 bases). Trimming shortened V by 0 bases and J by 11 bases, and 14 bases separated the two germline ends. Per the germline V gene, CDR1 is ENHRY and CDR2 is SYGVKD. This CDR3 is 15 amino acids long. In DNA, the CDR3 is TGTGCCATCAGTGAGTCGATGGGGGCCGGGGCACCCCTCCACTTT. Protein sequence: CAISESMGAGAPLHF.

This CDR3 reads CAWGKQGEATQYF. The CDR3 DNA follows: TGTGCCTGGGGGAAACAGGGGGAAGCGACCCAGTACTTC. V usage is TRBV30 and J usage is TRBJ2-5, with 8 bases fitting TRBD1. Germline V gene sequence: CDR1 GTSNPN, CDR2 SVGIG (reference sequence). Trimming at V came to 5 bases and at J to 7 bases, leaving 9 bases not matched to a gene. CDR3 length equals 13 residues.

V gene TRBV2 combines with J gene TRBJ2-7; D gene uncertain. Trimming cost V 5 bases and J 4 bases, with 9 bases left between them. This CDR3 region has 12 residues. Per the germline V gene, CDR1 is SNHLY and CDR2 is FYNNEI. The CDR3 nucleotides are TGTGCCAGCAGTCACGGACCTTACGAGCAGTACTTC. Residues: CASSHGPYEQYF.

This clone was counted between two and nine times. V and J are TRBV7-2 and TRBJ2-1; 13 nucleotides agree with TRBD2. This CDR3 region has 18 residues. After removal of 2 bases from V and 3 bases from J, the junction contained 7 bases not matched to a gene. In germline, CDR1 is SGHTA, CDR2 FQGNSA. CDR3 amino acids: CASSLKYRLAGGYNEQFF. CDR3 sequence (DNA): TGTGCCAGCAGCTTAAAGTACCGACTAGCGGGGGGCTACAATGAGCAGTTCTTC. Drawing the rest from reference TRBV7-2 and TRBJ2-1, the complete variable domain is GAGVSQSPSNKVTEKGKDVELRCDPISGHTALYWYRQSLGQGLEFLIYFQGNSAPDKSGLPSDRFSAERTGGSVSTLTIQRTQQEDSAVYLCASSLKYRLAGGYNEQFFGPGTRLTVL.

This clone was seen only a few times. V and J are TRBV5-6 and TRBJ1-2, with D perhaps matching TRBD1 (6 bases). The V gene lost 0 bases and the J gene lost 8 bases, with 23 bases spanning the gap. Germline-derived CDR1 and CDR2 are SGHDT and YYEEEE. The CDR3 has 17 residues. CDR3 residues: CASSLEVPRDKDWGYTF. The CDR3 DNA sequence: TGTGCCAGCAGCTTGGAGGTCCCAAGGGACAAAGATTGGGGCTACACCTTC.

The gene calls are TRBV14 and TRBJ2-2; D remains unclear. V gave up 1 base and J gave up 4 bases, with 7 bases separating them. The CDR3 is 14 residues long. In germline, CDR1 is SGHDN, CDR2 FVKESK. The CDR3 sequence: CASSQVVSTGELFF. DNA for the CDR3: TGTGCCAGCAGCCAAGTCGTGAGCACCGGGGAGCTGTTTTTT.

V and J are TRBV5-1 and TRBJ1-4; no definite D call. The ends were cut back, 0 bases at V and 8 bases at J, with 8 bases in the middle. CDR1 is SGHRS and CDR2 is YFSETQ in the germline V gene. CDR3 size: 13 residues. In DNA form, the CDR3 reads TGCGCCAGCAGCTTGGAGAGAGGGGAAAAACTGTTTTTT. It codes for CASSLERGEKLFF.

The chain recombines TRBV5-1 with TRBJ1-2; D may be TRBD1 (6 bases). CDR3 length equals 13 residues. CDR1 SGHRS and CDR2 YFSETQ come from the germline V gene. Trimming removed 4 bases at V and 8 bases at J, with 15 bases between. The chain's CDR3 is CASSKDRVYGYTF. CDR3 nucleotides: TGCGCCAGCAGCAAGGACAGAGTCTACGGCTACACCTTC.

The J gene is TRBJ2-7, the V gene TRBV5-1, with D unclear. V gave up 0 bases and J gave up 3 bases, with 13 bases separating them. This CDR3 is 15 amino acids long. Germline V gene sequence: CDR1 SGHRS, CDR2 YFSETQ. The CDR3 loop reads CASSLAVGGIYEQYF. The CDR3 bases are TGCGCCAGCAGCTTGGCCGTCGGTGGTATCTACGAGCAGTACTTC. The whole variable domain, remainder taken from reference TRBV5-1 and TRBJ2-7, is KAGVTQTPRYLIKTRGQQVTLSCSPISGHRSVSWYQQTPGQGLQFLFEYFSETQRNKGNFPGRFSGRQFSNSRSEMNVSTLELGDSALYLCASSLAVGGIYEQYFGPGTRLTVT.

The V and J genes are TRBV18 and TRBJ1-2; tentative D call: TRBD1 (6 bases). This CDR3 region has 14 residues. V gave up 4 bases and J gave up 7 bases, with 16 bases separating them. Germline V gene data show CDR1 as KGHSH and CDR2 as LQKENI. The DNA of the CDR3 is TGTGCCAGCTCACTGTCGACAGGCGTGCGTGGCTACACCTTC. Residues: CASSLSTGVRGYTF. Supplemented by reference TRBV18 and TRBJ1-2, the full variable domain reads NAGVMQNPRHLVRRRGQEARLRCSPMKGHSHVYWYRQLPEEGLKFMVYLQKENIIDESGMPKERFSAEFPKEGPSILRIQQVVRGDSAAYFCASSLSTGVRGYTFGSGTRLTVV.

Concerning this clone itself: The identical CDR3 is also encoded by other nucleotide sequences in the sample. V and J are TRBV6-5 and TRBJ1-5, with 11 bases matching TRBD1. The ends lost 6 bases at V and 6 bases at J; junction bases unmatched: 4. The CDR3 is 14 residues long. Germline assignment: CDR1 MNHEY and CDR2 SVGAGI. CDR3 protein: CASRGTGGGQPQHF. The CDR3, as DNA: TGTGCCAGCAGGGGGACAGGGGGTGGTCAGCCCCAGCATTTT.

The gene calls are TRBV6-5 and TRBJ2-2; 7 positions match TRBD1. Unmatched junction bases numbered 5, after V lost 6 bases and J lost 1 base. The CDR3 sequence is 15 residues long. Germline loops: CDR1 MNHEY, CDR2 SVGAGI. The CDR3 coding sequence is TGTGCCAGCAGGTTGGGACAGATGAACACCGGGGAGCTGTTTTTT. Protein product: CASRLGQMNTGELFF.

The chain employs TRBV10-1 and TRBJ2-6; D could derive from TRBD1 or TRBD2 (6 bases each). The CDR3 spans 17 residues. Trimming took 5 bases from V and 4 from J, leaving 18 bases between them. CDR1 and CDR2 (germline): WNHNN, SYGVQD (reference sequence). The CDR3 DNA is TGCGCCAGCAGTAGTCGGGGGCAAGCGGGCGGGGCCAACGTCCTGACTTTC. Translated: CASSSRGQAGGANVLTF.

The chain has TRBV29-1 and TRBJ1-2; possibly TRBD1 for D (5 bases). V was clipped by 7 bases and J by 6 bases, with 12 bases between them. The CDR3 consists of 11 residues. Per germline, CDR1 SQVTM and CDR2 ANQGSEA. CDR3 loop: CSERGVDGYTF. CDR3 sequence (DNA): TGCAGCGAGAGAGGGGTGGATGGCTACACCTTC.

The V gene is TRBV4-3, the J gene TRBJ2-7; either TRBD1 or TRBD2 may supply D (6 bases each). The ends were cut back, 0 bases at V and 5 bases at J, with 14 bases in the middle. This CDR3 has 15 amino acids. Germline lookup yields CDR1 LGHNA and CDR2 YSLEER. DNA of the CDR3: TGCGCCAGCAGCCAAGAGTATGGGGGGCGCAACGAGCAGTACTTC. This gives the protein CASSQEYGGRNEQYF.

This clone was observed a few times. This chain joins TRBV5-1 and TRBJ2-7, with a possible D match to TRBD2 (5 bases). Trimming cost V 4 bases and J 0 bases, with 11 bases left between them. The CDR3 contains 14 residues. Germline values: CDR1 SGHRS, CDR2 YFSETQ. CDR3 DNA: TGCGCCAGCAGCCCCCGGGATACCTCCTACGAGCAGTACTTC. Translating gives CASSPRDTSYEQYF. Looking up the rest from reference TRBV5-1 and TRBJ2-7 gives the full variable domain: KAGVTQTPRYLIKTRGQQVTLSCSPISGHRSVSWYQQTPGQGLQFLFEYFSETQRNKGNFPGRFSGRQFSNSRSEMNVSTLELGDSALYLCASSPRDTSYEQYFGPGTRLTVT.

The chain recombines TRBV19 with TRBJ2-4; unclear D gene. The CDR3 is 13 amino acids. Germline CDR1 and CDR2: LNHDA and SQIVND (reference sequence). V gave up 5 bases and J gave up 0 bases, with 5 bases separating them. The CDR3 bases are TGTGCCAGTAGTCCTCCAGCCAAAAACATTCAGTACTTC. Encoded protein: CASSPPAKNIQYF.

The chain employs TRBV6-5 and TRBJ1-3; D is uncertain. This CDR3 has 14 amino acids. Germline CDR1 reads MNHEY; CDR2 reads SVGAGI. Trimming removed 5 bases at V and 0 bases at J, with 8 bases between. Written as DNA, the CDR3 is TGTGCCAGCAGTAAGGACCACTCTGGAAACACCATATATTTT. It is translated as CASSKDHSGNTIYF.

The V gene is TRBV2, the J gene TRBJ2-3; D tentatively reads TRBD1 or TRBD2 (5 bases each). Between the trimmed V and J ends, which lost 8 bases and 0 bases, there was a span of 12 bases. The CDR3 sequence is 14 residues long. In germline, CDR1 is SNHLY, CDR2 FYNNEI. The CDR3 sequence: CASGPGPSTDTQYF. The CDR3 bases are TGTGCCAGCGGGCCGGGGCCGAGCACAGATACGCAGTATTTT. Based on the CDR3 plus reference TRBV2 and TRBJ2-3, the full variable domain is EPEVTQTPSHQVTQMGQEVILRCVPISNHLYFYWYRQILGQKVEFLVSFYNNEISEKSEIFDDQFSVERPDGSNFTLKIRSTKLEDSAMYFCASGPGPSTDTQYFGPGTRLTVL.

The rearrangement uses TRBV30 and TRBJ2-6, with D hard to call. Deletions cut 7 bases from V and 3 bases from J, with 10 bases between. The V gene's germline CDR1 is GTSNPN and CDR2 SVGIG (reference sequence). CDR3 length equals 13 residues. CDR3 DNA sequence: TGTGCCTCCTCCGGGTTTGGGGCCAACGTCCTGACTTTC. This codes for CASSGFGANVLTF. Full variable domain (outside the CDR3, taken from reference TRBV30 and TRBJ2-6): SQTIHQWPATLVQPVGSPLSLECTVEGTSNPNLYWYRQAAGRGLQLLFYSVGIGQISSEVPQNLSASRPQDRQFILSSKKLLLSDSGFYLCASSGFGANVLTFGAGSRLTVL.

The chain employs TRBV2 and TRBJ2-3; a weak D match, TRBD2 (6 bases). Trimming removed 10 bases at V and 1 base at J, with 9 bases between. This CDR3 has 12 residues. Germline V gene sequence: CDR1 SNHLY, CDR2 FYNNEI. This CDR3 reads CANQRGTDTQYF. The CDR3 nucleotides read TGTGCCAACCAGCGGGGCACAGATACGCAGTATTTT.

V is TRBV2 and J is TRBJ2-7; D possibly corresponds to TRBD1 (6 bases). CDR1 is SNHLY and CDR2 is FYNNEI in the germline V gene. This CDR3 region has 13 residues. V was shortened by 8 bases and J by 0 bases, with 11 bases between the two germline ends. DNA for the CDR3: TGTGCCAGCCTTACAGGGACCTCCTACGAGCAGTACTTC. Residues: CASLTGTSYEQYF.

The rearrangement joins TRBV15 to TRBJ1-5; D possibly corresponds to TRBD1 (5 bases). CDR1 is LNHNV, CDR2 YYDKDF, per germline (reference sequence). Trimming took off 6 bases at V and 7 bases at J, with 13 bases between the two ends. This CDR3 spans 13 amino acids. The CDR3 DNA reads TGTGCCACCAGTGGCCAGGGATGGCAGCCCCAGCATTTT. Translation: CATSGQGWQPQHF. The variable domain in full, with the rest retrieved from reference TRBV15 and TRBJ1-5, is DAMVIQNPRYQVTQFGKPVTLSCSQTLNHNVMYWYQQKSSQAPKLLFHYYDKDFNNEADTPDNFQSRRPNTSFCFLDIRSPGLGDTAMYLCATSGQGWQPQHFGDGTRLSIL.

This sequence joins TRBV25-1 and TRBJ2-7; 9 nucleotides line up with TRBD1. The CDR3 runs to 17 residues. CDR1 MGHDK and CDR2 SYGVNS come from the germline V gene. V lost 6 bases and J lost 0; bases outside the gene matches: 12. CDR3: CASRKSRTGVSSYEQYF. CDR3 coding DNA: TGTGCCAGCAGGAAATCCCGGACAGGGGTTAGCTCCTACGAGCAGTACTTC.